Following are 9 T cell receptor beta chains from one sample sequenced in a study of T-cell reconstitution after alpha-beta-depleted transplantation in children. Unique molecular identifiers were incorporated during preparation of the TCRbeta library. TCRdb reprocessed the PCR reads via MiXCR and lists one record per CDR3 protein. The table has about 400,000 distinct CDR3 sequences, 20% seen once; the top ten hold 3.8%. The sample consisted of PBMCs from the stem cell graft donor, taken from the stem cell graft. Receptors originate from a human donor who donated a stem cell graft to a child with acute myeloid leukemia.

In this sample, this clonotype turned up a few times. The chain's CDR3 is CASISGTVGEQYF. CDR3 in DNA: TGTGCCAGCATCTCCGGGACAGTGGGCGAGCAGTACTTC. V and J are TRBV28 and TRBJ2-7; 7 nucleotides agree with TRBD1. V shed 7 bases and J 6 bases; nucleotides not matched to a gene: 9. Germline loops: CDR1 MDHEN, CDR2 SYDVKM. This CDR3 is built from 13 residues.

CDR3 sequence: CASSEARGTQYF. DNA of the CDR3: TGTGCCAGCAGTGAAGCAAGGGGGACCCAGTACTTC. This chain links TRBV6-1 with TRBJ2-5, with D possibly matching TRBD1 (5 bases). CDR1 is MNHNS and CDR2 is SASEGT in the germline V gene. This CDR3 comprises 12 residues. V was cut by 0 bases and J by 7 bases, with 6 bases left in between.

Only a few counts were recorded for this clonotype. The chain recombines TRBV4-3 with TRBJ2-7, with TRBD1 as a possible D gene (6 bases). The germline V and J ends were trimmed by 4 bases and 1 base, with 14 bases remaining between them. Per the germline V gene, CDR1 is LGHNA and CDR2 is YSLEER. CDR3 length equals 15 residues. DNA for the CDR3: TGCGCCAGCAGCCCAGGGGTAGGGGAATCCTACGAGCAGTACTTC. Translation gives CASSPGVGESYEQYF.

This clonotype showed up many times. This chain connects TRBV6-1 to TRBJ2-5; TRBD2 aligns across 12 bases. The CDR3 consists of 14 residues. The germline gives CDR1 MNHNS, CDR2 SASEGT. Trimming took 6 bases from V and 7 from J; bases not matched to a gene: 6. The chain's CDR3 is CASRSTSGSATQYF. CDR3 bases: TGTGCCAGCAGGTCGACTAGCGGGAGTGCGACCCAGTACTTC.

This clonotype showed up just a few times. This rearrangement joins TRBV18 to TRBJ2-7; D is unclear. V lost 2 bases to trimming and J lost 3 bases, with 11 bases between them. Germline loops: CDR1 KGHSH, CDR2 LQKENI. This CDR3 contains 14 residues. The CDR3 loop is CASSPEGQNYEQYF. CDR3 nucleotides: TGTGCCAGCTCACCAGAAGGCCAGAACTACGAGCAGTACTTC.

This clonotype was counted many times. V usage is TRBV7-9 and J usage is TRBJ2-1, with TRBD2 matching 9 bases. V lost 2 bases, J lost 7 bases, and 6 bases stayed unmatched. The CDR3 consists of 15 residues. CDR1 SEHNR and CDR2 FQNEAQ come from the germline V gene (reference sequence). The chain's CDR3 is CASSLWREGRNEQFF. The DNA of the CDR3 is TGTGCCAGCAGCTTATGGCGGGAGGGCCGAAATGAGCAGTTCTTC.

This clonotype was seen a handful of times. J is TRBJ2-6 and V is TRBV20-1; D remains ambiguous. Germline CDR1 DFQATT, CDR2 SNEGSKA (reference sequence). V lost 3 bases to trimming and J lost 2 bases, with 11 bases between them. The CDR3 loop spans 15 amino acids. In DNA form, the CDR3 reads TGCAGTGCTAGGCGACAAGGAGCTGGGGCCAACGTCCTGACTTTC. Translated, it gives CSARRQGAGANVLTF.

This chain links TRBV12-3 or TRBV12-4 with TRBJ2-2; TRBD2 matches 9 bases. The length of the CDR3 is 16 residues. V was pared by 1 base and J by 3 bases, with 3 bases of the junction left unmatched. CDR3 coding DNA: TGTGCCAGCAGTTTAGGACTAGCGGAGCACACCGGGGAGCTGTTTTTT. Protein: CASSLGLAEHTGELFF.

By share of the sample, this clonotype is medium-sized. The rearrangement joins TRBV12-3 or TRBV12-4 to TRBJ2-1; 8 bases line up with TRBD2. The CDR3 totals 15 residues. The junction had 5 bases not matched to a gene; V was cut back by 5 bases and J by 2 bases. This CDR3 reads CASSILAATYNEQFF. DNA of the CDR3: TGTGCCAGCAGTATACTAGCGGCTACCTACAATGAGCAGTTCTTC.